Below are 8 T cell receptor beta chains sequenced from a single sample in a study of T-cell memory formation after mild COVID-19. In TCRdb, the 5' RACE reads were re-called with MiXCR into one record per CDR3 protein. This sample has over 500,000 distinct CDR3 sequences, with around 15% found just once. The specimen was PBMCs or a T cell subset sorted from them (not recorded which). The receptors stem from an adult woman who had mild COVID-19 (a few samples of this study predate the infection). Cell type and time point are not known.

The V gene is TRBV6-2 or TRBV6-3, the J gene TRBJ2-1; perhaps TRBD2 as D (6 bases). Looked up from germline, CDR1 is MNHEY and CDR2 is SVGEGT. V was cut by 2 bases and J by 1 base, with 15 bases left in between. The CDR3 contains 17 residues. DNA for the CDR3: TGTGCCAGCAGTTACGTCGGTCGGGGGTCGTCCTACAATGAGCAGTTCTTC. Protein product: CASSYVGRGSSYNEQFF.

The chain combines TRBV5-1 with TRBJ1-3; D may be TRBD1 (6 bases). With 0 bases removed from V and 3 bases from J, the gap between germline ends came to 10 bases. The CDR3 has 15 residues. Germline V lookup: CDR1 SGHRS, CDR2 YFSETQ. Here the CDR3 reads CASSLVVGHGNTIYF. In DNA form, the CDR3 reads TGCGCCAGCAGCTTGGTTGTGGGACATGGAAACACCATATATTTT.

This clonotype was observed a few times. This rearrangement joins TRBV24-1 to TRBJ2-2, with 11 bases matching TRBD2. CDR1 and CDR2 from the germline V gene are KGHDR and SFDVKD. The V segment lost 3 bases and the J segment 7 bases; nucleotides outside the gene matches: 12. CDR3 length: 18 amino acids. The DNA of the CDR3 is TGTGCCACCAGTGATCCAAATCTAGCGGGAGGCCTTTACGGGGAGCTGTTTTTT. Amino acids: CATSDPNLAGGLYGELFF.

This chain links TRBV20-1 with TRBJ1-2; 7 bases are shared with TRBD1. Germline CDR1 and CDR2: DFQATT and SNEGSKA (reference sequence). This CDR3 region has 17 residues. The J segment lost 5 bases and the V segment lost 4 bases, leaving 19 bases of the junction unmatched. CDR3 region: CSATLGGGGGVYYGYTF. CDR3 in DNA: TGCAGTGCTACCCTTGGAGGGGGCGGGGGAGTATATTATGGCTACACCTTC.

The chain has TRBV6-1 and TRBJ2-7; 8 bases agree with TRBD1. Trimming cost V 1 base and J 3 bases; bases outside gene matches: 8. Germline values: CDR1 MNHNS, CDR2 SASEGT. The CDR3 extends over 16 amino acids. For the CDR3, the DNA is TGTGCCAGCAGTGAAGTAATGAGGACAGGGAACTACGAGCAGTACTTC. This encodes CASSEVMRTGNYEQYF.

This clonotype was counted only a few times. This sequence joins TRBV5-5 and TRBJ1-5, with 7 bases matching TRBD1. CDR1 and CDR2 (germline): SGHKS, YYEKEE (reference sequence). CDR3 length: 18 residues. J gave up 0 bases and V 4 bases, and 13 bases lay outside the gene matches. CDR3 sequence (DNA): TGTGCCAGCAGCCGGGACAGCCCTGGGGAATATAGCAATCAGCCCCAGCATTTT. Translating it yields CASSRDSPGEYSNQPQHF.

The chain joins TRBV3-1 to TRBJ2-1; 11 positions match TRBD2. Germline values: CDR1 LGHDT, CDR2 YNNKEL (reference sequence). With V trimmed by 1 base and J by 9 bases, 2 bases remained unmatched. This CDR3 has 14 amino acids. The CDR3 region has the DNA TGTGCCAGCAGCCAAGTACTAGCGGGAGCTGAGCAGTTCTTC. It translates to CASSQVLAGAEQFF.

About this clonotype itself: One end of the junction fails to match germline, which may point to a read error. This sequence joins TRBV5-6 and TRBJ2-7; 7 positions match TRBD1. CDR3 size: 11 residues. Germline V gene data show CDR1 as SGHDT and CDR2 as YYEEEE. The CDR3 nucleotides are TGTGCCAGCAGCTTAGGGGGACAGCTCTTCTTC. Protein product: CASSLGGQLFF.